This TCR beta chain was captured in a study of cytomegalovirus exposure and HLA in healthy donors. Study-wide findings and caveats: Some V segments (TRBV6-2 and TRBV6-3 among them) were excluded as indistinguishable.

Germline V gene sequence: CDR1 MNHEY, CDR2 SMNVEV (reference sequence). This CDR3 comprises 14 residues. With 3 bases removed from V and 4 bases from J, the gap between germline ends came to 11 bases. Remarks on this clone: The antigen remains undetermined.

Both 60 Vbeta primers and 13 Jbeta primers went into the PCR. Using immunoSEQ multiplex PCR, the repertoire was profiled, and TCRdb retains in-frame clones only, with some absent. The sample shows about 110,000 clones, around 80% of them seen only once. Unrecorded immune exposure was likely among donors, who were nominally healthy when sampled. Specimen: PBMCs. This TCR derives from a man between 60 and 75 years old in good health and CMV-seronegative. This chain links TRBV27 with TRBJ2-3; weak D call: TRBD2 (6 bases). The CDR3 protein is CASSLWGVSDTQYF. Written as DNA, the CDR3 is TGTGCCAGCAGTTTGTGGGGGGTATCAGATACGCAGTATTTT.